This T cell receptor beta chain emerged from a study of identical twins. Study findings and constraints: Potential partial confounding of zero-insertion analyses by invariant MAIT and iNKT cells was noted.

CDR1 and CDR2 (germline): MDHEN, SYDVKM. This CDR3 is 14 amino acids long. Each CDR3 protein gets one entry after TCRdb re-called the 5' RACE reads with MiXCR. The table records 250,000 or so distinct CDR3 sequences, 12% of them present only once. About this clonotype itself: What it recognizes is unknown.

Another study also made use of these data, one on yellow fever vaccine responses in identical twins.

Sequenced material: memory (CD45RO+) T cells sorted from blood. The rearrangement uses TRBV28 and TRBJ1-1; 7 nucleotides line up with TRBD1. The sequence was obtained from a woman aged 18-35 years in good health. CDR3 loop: CAWRRDSLNTEAFF. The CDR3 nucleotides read TGTGCGTGGAGGCGGGACAGCTTAAACACTGAAGCTTTCTTT. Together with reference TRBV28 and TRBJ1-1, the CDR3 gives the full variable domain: DVKVTQSSRYLVKRTGEKVFLECVQDMDHENMFWYRQDPGLGLRLIYFSYDVKMKEKGDIPEGYSVSREKKERFSLILESASTNQTSMYLCAWRRDSLNTEAFFGQGTRLTVV.